One sample yielded the 32 T cell receptor beta chains listed below, sequenced in a study of shared clonotypes between healthy human individuals. Data came from immunoSEQ multiplex PCR; TCRdb stores just in-frame clones and leaves some out. In the table there are around 2.3 million clones, about 94% of which are singletons. Source material: naive CD4+ T cells sorted from blood. Subset of the sample: CD45RA+ positively selected. The receptors shown here come from a man in his late teens or twenties in good health.

The chain recombines TRBV6-6 with TRBJ1-1, with D perhaps matching TRBD1 (5 bases). The V gene's germline CDR1 is MNHNY and CDR2 SVGAGI (reference sequence). The germline V and J ends were trimmed by 2 bases and 7 bases, with 14 bases remaining between them. The CDR3 loop spans 14 amino acids. CDR3 coding DNA: TGTGCCAGCAGTTACACCACAGGAGCCTTTGAAGCTTTCTTT. As protein: CASSYTTGAFEAFF.

The rearrangement uses TRBV6-1 and TRBJ1-5, with 8 bases aligning to TRBD1. CDR1 is MNHNS and CDR2 is SASEGT in the germline V gene. This CDR3 spans 13 amino acids. V trimming: 6 bases; J trimming: 6 bases; junction bases outside the gene matches: 4. The CDR3 nucleotides are TGTGCCAGCAGAGGACAGGGAAGTCAGCCCCAGCATTTT. As protein: CASRGQGSQPQHF.

CDR3 bases: TGTGCCAGCAGTTTAGCTAGCAGCGGCGAGCAGTTCTTC. Amino acid sequence: CASSLASSGEQFF. This chain connects TRBV28 to TRBJ2-1; TRBD2 might be the D (5 bases). The V gene lost 2 bases and the J gene lost 10 bases, with 12 bases spanning the gap. CDR3 length: 13 residues. Germline assignment: CDR1 MDHEN and CDR2 SYDVKM.

The J gene is TRBJ1-6, the V gene TRBV5-4; D is perhaps TRBD1 (5 bases). Germline V gene data show CDR1 as SGHNT and CDR2 as YYREEE (reference sequence). The CDR3 is made up of 15 amino acids. V lost 2 bases, J lost 7 bases, and 13 bases lay in between. CDR3 sequence (DNA): TGTGCCAGCAGCTTAAGACGGGAGGGGAATTCACCCCTCCACTTT. Protein: CASSLRREGNSPLHF.

The V gene is TRBV25-1, the J gene TRBJ2-1; 7 nucleotides agree with TRBD2. CDR3 length: 15 residues. From germline, CDR1 is MGHDK and CDR2 SYGVNS. V dropped 8 bases and J dropped 9; count of bases not matched to a gene: 16. The CDR3 DNA is TGTGCCAGCTCGGAGGGCGGGTCATGGGGGGGTGAGCAGTTCTTC. This codes for CASSEGGSWGGEQFF.

The V gene is TRBV6-1, the J gene TRBJ1-4; D remains ambiguous. Germline-derived CDR1 and CDR2 are MNHNS and SASEGT. This CDR3 comprises 15 residues. Trimming removed 2 bases from V and 0 bases from J, with 7 bases in between. CDR3 sequence: CASSEHGATNEKLFF. For the CDR3, the DNA is TGTGCCAGCAGTGAACACGGGGCAACTAATGAAAAACTGTTTTTT.

V is TRBV1 and J is TRBJ2-7; the D segment call TRBD1 is taken from the table without a DNA check. TRBV1 is termed a pseudogene. The CDR3 sequence is 21 residues long. This CDR3 reads CTSSQVFSGQSYYNLYEGQYF. CDR3 DNA sequence: TGCACCAGCAGCCAAGTATTTTCGGGACAGTCTTATTACAACCTCTACGAGGGGCAGTACTTC.

This rearrangement joins TRBV6-1 to TRBJ2-3; D is ambiguous. Germline V gene data show CDR1 as MNHNS and CDR2 as SASEGT. This CDR3 has 12 residues. V was trimmed by 6 bases and J by 2 bases, leaving 6 bases between them. In nucleotides, the CDR3 is TGTGCCAGCAGGGGAATCACAGATACGCAGTATTTT. Translated: CASRGITDTQYF.

Comments on this clone: The junction and the germline gene differ at one end; a read error may be behind it. The V gene is TRBV7-7, the J gene TRBJ2-7; TRBD2 aligns across 8 bases. The CDR3 has 12 residues. Per the germline V gene, CDR1 is SSHAT and CDR2 is FNYEAQ (reference sequence). Here the CDR3 reads CASSPGGDEQYF. The CDR3 nucleotides read TGTGCTAGCAGCCCCGGGGGGGACGAGCAGTACTTC.

J is TRBJ2-2 and V is TRBV4-1; TRBD1 aligns across 9 bases. Germline V CDR1 and CDR2: MGHRA, YSYEKL. CDR3 length equals 15 residues. The J segment lost 9 bases and the V segment lost 0 bases, leaving 5 bases of the junction unmatched. In DNA, the CDR3 is TGCGCCAGCAGCCAAGACGGGACAGGGTTCAGGGAGCTGTTTTTT. Translating gives CASSQDGTGFRELFF.

The chain uses TRBV19 and TRBJ1-5; a possible D gene is TRBD1 (6 bases). V dropped 3 bases and J dropped 7 bases, with 22 bases sitting between them. Germline loops: CDR1 LNHDA, CDR2 SQIVND (reference sequence). The CDR3 loop spans 17 amino acids. CDR3 sequence reads: CASSMASLDGGGQPQHF. CDR3 nucleotides: TGTGCCAGTAGTATGGCCTCTCTGGACGGGGGCGGCCAGCCCCAGCATTTT.

The chain combines TRBV6-5 with TRBJ2-3; 11 nucleotides match TRBD2. The J segment lost 14 bases and the V segment lost 7 bases, leaving 8 bases of the junction unmatched. Germline V CDR1 and CDR2: MNHEY, SVGAGI. The CDR3 is 12 residues long. The CDR3 loop reads CASTKLAGVLYF. The CDR3, as DNA: TGTGCCAGCACAAAACTAGCGGGGGTGTTGTATTTT.

The V and J genes are TRBV6-5 and TRBJ1-2; D uncertain. The CDR3 is 16 residues long. Germline V gene data show CDR1 as MNHEY and CDR2 as SVGAGI. Between the trimmed V and J ends, which lost 2 bases and 4 bases, there was a span of 17 bases. In DNA form, the CDR3 reads TGTGCCAGCAGTTACAGCGGACCAAAGGAGGGCTATGGCTACACCTTC. Translating it yields CASSYSGPKEGYGYTF.

Concerning this clone: The sample has other DNA sequences that encode this CDR3 too. V is TRBV10-1 and J is TRBJ2-3, with D maybe TRBD2 (6 bases). Germline CDR1 is WNHNN and CDR2 is SYGVQD (reference sequence). This CDR3 contains 14 residues. Trimming removed 5 bases at V and 5 bases at J, with 14 bases between. The CDR3 region has the DNA TGCGCCAGCAGTCGGGGCGGGGTTGGAGATACGCAGTATTTT. It is translated as CASSRGGVGDTQYF.

The chain is built from TRBV18 and TRBJ2-1; the D gene is possibly TRBD2 (6 bases). From germline, CDR1 is KGHSH and CDR2 LQKENI. Trimming shortened V by 2 bases and J by 7 bases, and 12 bases separated the two germline ends. This CDR3 has 14 residues. The CDR3 sequence: CASSPVVAGNEQFF. The CDR3 coding sequence is TGTGCCAGCTCACCAGTGGTGGCGGGAAATGAGCAGTTCTTC.

This chain uses TRBV29-1 with TRBJ1-3, with TRBD1 matching 7 bases. V lost 7 bases and J lost 4; bases outside the gene matches: 4. Germline CDR1 is SQVTM and CDR2 is ANQGSEA. The CDR3 is 12 amino acids. The CDR3 DNA reads as TGCAGCGCGAACAGGGGAGGAAACACCATATATTTT. Its protein is CSANRGGNTIYF.

This chain connects TRBV10-3 to TRBJ2-7; 8 bases align to TRBD1. This CDR3 comprises 14 residues. Germline CDR1 is ENHRY and CDR2 is SYGVKD. The V and J ends lost 4 bases and 1 base, in that order; junction bases with no gene match: 3. The CDR3 spells CAISAGQDSYEQYF. CDR3 in DNA: TGTGCCATCAGTGCGGGACAGGATTCCTACGAGCAGTACTTC.

Here the CDR3 reads CASRSLNRGFYYGYTF. Here the CDR3 DNA reads TGTGCCAGCAGGTCACTGAACAGGGGGTTTTACTATGGCTACACCTTC. The chain is built from TRBV28 and TRBJ1-2, with TRBD1 identical over 8 bases. Trimming took 6 bases from V and 3 from J; bases not matched to a gene: 12. The CDR3 spans 16 residues. In germline, CDR1 is MDHEN, CDR2 SYDVKM.

This clone was counted a single time. The rearrangement joins TRBV2 to TRBJ1-3; unclear D gene. Trimming took off 10 bases at V and 7 bases at J, with 23 bases between the two ends. This CDR3 has 15 amino acids. CDR1 and CDR2 (germline): SNHLY, FYNNEI. The CDR3, as DNA: TGTGCCACCGGGTTGGGCCAGTTGGAAGGGAACACCATATATTTT. Its protein product is CATGLGQLEGNTIYF.

On this clone: Other DNA sequences within the sample encode an identical CDR3. This chain links TRBV18 with TRBJ1-1; D gene ambiguous. The germline CDR1 and CDR2 sequences are KGHSH and LQKENI. V was trimmed by 2 bases and J by 2 bases, leaving 9 bases between them. The CDR3 sequence is 14 residues long. CDR3 in amino acids: CASSPATANTEAFF. The CDR3 region has the DNA TGTGCCAGCTCACCAGCTACCGCCAACACTGAAGCTTTCTTT.

The chain recombines TRBV5-1 with TRBJ2-1, with D possibly matching TRBD1 (5 bases). Germline CDR1 SGHRS, CDR2 YFSETQ. CDR3 length: 14 amino acids. The V and J ends lost 6 bases and 8 bases respectively, with 18 bases between them. CDR3 region: CASNQGSPLDEQFF. DNA for the CDR3: TGCGCCAGCAATCAGGGTTCTCCTCTGGATGAGCAGTTCTTC. Full variable domain (rest looked up from reference TRBV5-1 and TRBJ2-1): KAGVTQTPRYLIKTRGQQVTLSCSPISGHRSVSWYQQTPGQGLQFLFEYFSETQRNKGNFPGRFSGRQFSNSRSEMNVSTLELGDSALYLCASNQGSPLDEQFFGPGTRLTVL.

The V call is TRBV5-1, the J call TRBJ2-2; 8 bases agree with TRBD2. From germline, CDR1 is SGHRS and CDR2 YFSETQ. The J segment lost 3 bases and the V segment lost 0 bases, leaving 4 bases of the junction unmatched. The CDR3 is 16 amino acids. CDR3 in amino acids: CASSLGTSPDTGELFF. CDR3 sequence (DNA): TGCGCCAGCAGCTTGGGGACTAGCCCGGACACCGGGGAGCTGTTTTTT.

The chain combines TRBV5-8 with TRBJ2-5; 7 positions agree with TRBD1. V dropped 2 bases and J dropped 2; count of bases not matched to a gene: 3. CDR1 and CDR2 (germline): SGHTS, YDEGEE. This CDR3 comprises 14 residues. The CDR3 sequence is CASSFRDRQETQYF. CDR3 coding DNA: TGTGCCAGCAGCTTCCGGGACAGACAAGAGACCCAGTACTTC.

This chain joins TRBV19 and TRBJ2-3; D gene uncertain. Germline CDR1 LNHDA, CDR2 SQIVND (reference sequence). The length of the CDR3 is 15 residues. Trimming removed 3 bases at V and 0 bases at J, with 10 bases between. The CDR3 region has the DNA TGTGCCAGTAGTATTAAGGCTTCTAGCACAGATACGCAGTATTTT. Encoded protein: CASSIKASSTDTQYF.

As to this clone: The junction differs from germline at one of its ends, possibly a read error. The chain has TRBV2 and TRBJ2-7, with 7 bases matching TRBD1. Per germline, CDR1 SNHLY and CDR2 FYNNEI. The CDR3 is 14 amino acids. CDR3 region: CASNSLASTGTSDF. CDR3 nucleotides: TGTGCCAGCAATTCCCTCGCCTCGACAGGGACGAGCGACTTC.

J is TRBJ1-5 and V is TRBV18; D is possibly TRBD1 (6 bases). Germline V gene lookup returns CDR1 KGHSH and CDR2 LQKENI. This CDR3 comprises 16 residues. V gave up 5 bases and J gave up 0 bases, with 14 bases separating them. CDR3 DNA sequence: TGTGCCAGCTCAGAGACAGGCGGGAATAGCAATCAGCCCCAGCATTTT. Its translation is CASSETGGNSNQPQHF.

The chain recombines TRBV29-1 with TRBJ1-2; 8 bases map to TRBD1. Germline assignment: CDR1 SQVTM and CDR2 ANQGSEA. The CDR3 runs to 14 residues. V shed 4 bases, J shed 8 bases, and the junction held 12 bases outside the gene matches. This CDR3 reads CSVGSRQGIEGYTF. The CDR3 DNA sequence: TGCAGCGTTGGGTCCCGACAGGGGATTGAGGGCTACACCTTC. Using reference TRBV29-1 and TRBJ1-2 for the parts outside the CDR3, the full variable domain is SAVISQKPSRDICQRGTSLTIQCQVDSQVTMMFWYRQQPGQSLTLIATANQGSEATYESGFVIDKFPISRPNLTFSTLTVSNMSPEDSSIYLCSVGSRQGIEGYTFGSGTRLTVV.

A note on this clone: Distinct nucleotide sequences in the sample also encode this CDR3. The chain employs TRBV7-9 and TRBJ2-3, with 7 bases that match TRBD1. CDR1 is SEHNR and CDR2 is FQNEAQ in the germline V gene (reference sequence). This CDR3 contains 14 residues. With 1 base clipped from V and 5 bases from J, the junction kept 3 bases outside the gene matches. The CDR3 DNA sequence: TGTGCCAGCAGCTTAGGACAGGGAAGAGATACGCAGTATTTT. Its translation is CASSLGQGRDTQYF.

This chain uses TRBV19 with TRBJ1-2; TRBD1 agrees at 9 bases. Trimming removed 7 bases from V and 4 bases from J; junction bases left unmatched: 13. This CDR3 region has 16 residues. Per the germline V gene, CDR1 is LNHDA and CDR2 is SQIVND (reference sequence). CDR3 DNA: TGTGCCAGTACCGGGACAGGGTTTAGGGGGAGCTATGGCTACACCTTC. It is translated as CASTGTGFRGSYGYTF.

The rearrangement joins TRBV2 to TRBJ2-2; TRBD2 matches at 13 bases. Trimming at V came to 11 bases and at J to 4 bases, leaving 7 bases not matched to a gene. This CDR3 has 15 residues. CDR1 SNHLY and CDR2 FYNNEI come from the germline V gene. This CDR3 reads CASRLAGGPTGELFF. The CDR3 nucleotides read TGTGCCTCCCGACTAGCGGGAGGACCCACCGGGGAGCTGTTTTTT.

CDR3 DNA sequence: TGTGCCAGCAGTGAAGCGGGACGGGGGGGCAGTTACGAGCAGTACTTC. It encodes CASSEAGRGGSYEQYF. The chain carries TRBV6-1 and TRBJ2-7, with 8 nucleotides matching TRBD2. CDR1 and CDR2 (germline): MNHNS, SASEGT. With 0 bases clipped from V and 4 bases from J, the junction kept 8 bases outside the gene matches. The CDR3 runs to 16 residues.

The chain has TRBV11-3 and TRBJ2-1; 9 bases align to TRBD2. V lost 5 bases to trimming and J lost 9 bases; unmatched junction nucleotides: 2. This CDR3 spans 12 amino acids. Germline loops: CDR1 SGHNT, CDR2 YENEEA. CDR3 region: CASSAGLAEQFF. In nucleotides, the CDR3 is TGTGCCAGCAGCGCGGGACTAGCTGAGCAGTTCTTC. The complete variable domain, with remaining parts taken from reference TRBV11-3 and TRBJ2-1, reads EAGVVQSPRYKIIEKKQPVAFWCNPISGHNTLYWYLQNLGQGPELLIRYENEEAVDDSQLPKDRFSAERLKGVDSTLKIQPAELGDSAVYLCASSAGLAEQFFGPGTRLTVL.